One and the same sample provided the 4 T cell receptor beta chains below, sequenced in a study of blood T cell repertoires in COVID-19. The data were produced by immunoSEQ multiplex PCR, yet TCRdb's version contains in-frame clones alone and is incomplete. The sample lists over 120,000 clones, about three quarters occurring once. The sample consisted of PBMCs or T cells enriched from blood (not recorded which). These receptors were taken from a woman aged 45-59 years who had recovered from COVID-19.

This clone was found once. The chain is built from TRBV7-9 and TRBJ1-4; 8 nucleotides align to TRBD1. Germline V lookup: CDR1 SEHNR, CDR2 FQNEAQ (reference sequence). Trimming cost V 5 bases and J 8 bases; bases outside gene matches: 10. The CDR3 has 15 residues. The CDR3 DNA reads as TGTGCCAGCAGCACCCACAGGGGGAGAGGCGAAAAACTGTTTTTT. This codes for CASSTHRGRGEKLFF.

The V call is TRBV2, the J call TRBJ1-3, with 7 bases aligning to TRBD1. V lost 1 base to trimming and J lost 4 bases; unmatched junction nucleotides: 1. This CDR3 has 14 residues. Germline V gene data show CDR1 as SNHLY and CDR2 as FYNNEI. The CDR3 DNA reads TGTGCCAGCAGTGAAGTCAGGGGGGGAAACACCATATATTTT. Translated, it gives CASSEVRGGNTIYF. The full variable domain, in which reference TRBV2 and TRBJ1-3 provide the parts outside the CDR3, is EPEVTQTPSHQVTQMGQEVILRCVPISNHLYFYWYRQILGQKVEFLVSFYNNEISEKSEIFDDQFSVERPDGSNFTLKIRSTKLEDSAMYFCASSEVRGGNTIYFGEGSWLTVV.

The V call is TRBV9, the J call TRBJ2-1; 12 bases agree with TRBD2. Germline CDR1 and CDR2: SGDLS and YYNGEE. The V segment lost 4 bases and the J segment 0 bases; nucleotides outside the gene matches: 23. The CDR3 extends over 23 amino acids. Here the CDR3 DNA reads TGTGCCAGCAGCCCCCGGGGGGCAGGGGCCGGGACTAGCGGGTTAAGCTCCTACAATGAGCAGTTCTTC. It is translated as CASSPRGAGAGTSGLSSYNEQFF.

The chain has TRBV10-3 and TRBJ2-1, with D possibly TRBD1 on 6 matching bases. The length of the CDR3 is 14 residues. Germline assignment: CDR1 ENHRY and CDR2 SYGVKD. Here the CDR3 DNA reads TGTGCATCAGGGAAGGGGGTTCCCTACAATGAGCAGTTCTTC. Amino acid sequence: CASGKGVPYNEQFF.